This paragraph covers one T cell receptor (beta chain) sequence. Its cognate antigen is unknown. This sample is part of a study of cytomegalovirus exposure and HLA in healthy donors. Findings and caveats of the study: The authors reported that TCR beta sequences could predict HLA-A and HLA-B alleles. These predictions were accurate for most subjects in the first cohort. Listed as cytomegalovirus-associated were 170 or so TCR beta chains. HLA alleles showed associations with around 15,000 TCR beta sequences in a later analysis, at a 0.05 false discovery rate.

Both 60 Vbeta primers and 13 Jbeta primers went into the PCR. Using immunoSEQ multiplex PCR, the repertoire was profiled, and TCRdb retains in-frame clones only, with some absent. The sample lists about 130,000 clones; about 81% were seen once. As for the donors, each was a healthy bone marrow donor. Unmatched junction bases numbered 9, after V lost 3 bases and J lost 3 bases. This CDR3 comprises 16 residues. Germline CDR1 is SGHNT and CDR2 is YYREEE (reference sequence). Sequences were obtained from PBMCs. This receptor was identified in a woman aged 30 to 39 in good health and CMV-seronegative. J is TRBJ1-1 and V is TRBV5-4; 9 positions match TRBD1. The CDR3 DNA follows: TGTGCCAGCAGCTCCCGCATTGGACAGGGGTACACTGAAGCTTTCTTT. Protein sequence: CASSSRIGQGYTEAFF.